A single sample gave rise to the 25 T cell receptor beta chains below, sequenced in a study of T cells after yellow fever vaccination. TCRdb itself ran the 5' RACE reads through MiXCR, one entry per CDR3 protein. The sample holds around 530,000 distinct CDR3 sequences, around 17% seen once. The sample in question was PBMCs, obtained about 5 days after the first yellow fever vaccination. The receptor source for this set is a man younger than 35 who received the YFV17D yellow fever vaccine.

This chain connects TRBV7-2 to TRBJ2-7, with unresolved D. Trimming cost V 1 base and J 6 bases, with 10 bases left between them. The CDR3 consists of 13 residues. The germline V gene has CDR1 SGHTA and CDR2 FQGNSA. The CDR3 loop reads CASSLVGFSEQYF. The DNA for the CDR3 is TGTGCCAGCAGCTTAGTGGGGTTTTCCGAGCAGTACTTC.

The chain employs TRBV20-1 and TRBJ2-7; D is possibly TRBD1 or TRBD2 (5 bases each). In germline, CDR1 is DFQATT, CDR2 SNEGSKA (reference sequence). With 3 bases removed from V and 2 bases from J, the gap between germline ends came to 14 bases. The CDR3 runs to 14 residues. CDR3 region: CSARPWDGAYEQYV. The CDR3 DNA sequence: TGCAGTGCTAGGCCATGGGACGGAGCCTACGAGCAGTACGTC.

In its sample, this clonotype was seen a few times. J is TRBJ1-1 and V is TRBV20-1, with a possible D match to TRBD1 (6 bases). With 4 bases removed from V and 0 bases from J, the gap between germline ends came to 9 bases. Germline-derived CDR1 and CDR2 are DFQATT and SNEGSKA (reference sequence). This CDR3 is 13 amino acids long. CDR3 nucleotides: TGCAGTGCTATAACAGGGTTGAACACTGAAGCTTTCTTT. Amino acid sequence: CSAITGLNTEAFF.

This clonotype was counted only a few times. CDR3: CASSHGTSVDTGELFF. The CDR3 DNA reads TGTGCCAGCAGCCACGGGACTAGCGTAGACACCGGGGAGCTGTTTTTT. This chain joins TRBV4-2 and TRBJ2-2; 10 bases match TRBD2. The germline V gene encodes CDR1 LGHNA and CDR2 YNFKEQ. Trimming took 3 bases from V and 3 from J; bases not matched to a gene: 4. CDR3 size: 16 residues.

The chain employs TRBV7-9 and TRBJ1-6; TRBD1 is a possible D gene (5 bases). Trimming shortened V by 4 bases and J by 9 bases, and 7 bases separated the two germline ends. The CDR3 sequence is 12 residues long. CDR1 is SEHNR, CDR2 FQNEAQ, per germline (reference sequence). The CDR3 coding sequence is TGTGCCAGCAGCTATCAGGGTTCACCCCTCCACTTT. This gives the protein CASSYQGSPLHF.

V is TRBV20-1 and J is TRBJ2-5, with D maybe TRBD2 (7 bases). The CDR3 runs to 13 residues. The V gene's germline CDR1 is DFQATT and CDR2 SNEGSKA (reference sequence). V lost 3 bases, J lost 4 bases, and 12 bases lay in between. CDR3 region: CSARGGRVETQYF. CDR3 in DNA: TGCAGTGCTAGGGGGGGGCGCGTAGAGACCCAGTACTTC.

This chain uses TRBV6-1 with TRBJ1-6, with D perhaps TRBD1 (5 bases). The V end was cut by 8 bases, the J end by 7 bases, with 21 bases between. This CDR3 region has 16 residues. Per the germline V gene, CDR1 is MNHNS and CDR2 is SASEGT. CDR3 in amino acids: CASHTEARVMNSPLHF. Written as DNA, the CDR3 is TGTGCCAGCCATACGGAGGCCAGGGTGATGAATTCACCCCTCCACTTT.

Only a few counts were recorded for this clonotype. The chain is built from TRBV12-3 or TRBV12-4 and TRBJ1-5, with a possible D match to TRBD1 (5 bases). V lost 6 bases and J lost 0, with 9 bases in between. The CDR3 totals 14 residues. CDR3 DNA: TGTGCCAGCAGAGGACACTATAGCAATCAGCCCCAGCATTTT. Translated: CASRGHYSNQPQHF.

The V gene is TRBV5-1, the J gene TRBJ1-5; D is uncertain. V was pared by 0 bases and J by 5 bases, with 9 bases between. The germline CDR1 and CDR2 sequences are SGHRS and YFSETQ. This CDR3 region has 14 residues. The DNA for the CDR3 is TGCGCCAGCAGCTTGGGTCAGCCAGATCAGCCCCAGCATTTT. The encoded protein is CASSLGQPDQPQHF.

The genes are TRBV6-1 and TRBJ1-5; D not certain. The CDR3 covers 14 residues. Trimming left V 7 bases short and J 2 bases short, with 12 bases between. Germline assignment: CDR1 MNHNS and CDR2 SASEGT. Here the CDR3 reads CASTEGNGNQPQHF. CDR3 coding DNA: TGTGCCAGCACGGAGGGTAATGGCAATCAGCCCCAGCATTTT.

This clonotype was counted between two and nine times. The CDR3 region has the DNA TGTGCCAGCAAATTATCGACAGCTCAAGAGACCCAGTACTTC. It is translated as CASKLSTAQETQYF. V is TRBV28 and J is TRBJ2-5; possibly TRBD1 for D (5 bases). The CDR3 runs 14 residues. The germline V gene encodes CDR1 MDHEN and CDR2 SYDVKM. V was trimmed by 7 bases and J by 2 bases, leaving 14 bases between them.

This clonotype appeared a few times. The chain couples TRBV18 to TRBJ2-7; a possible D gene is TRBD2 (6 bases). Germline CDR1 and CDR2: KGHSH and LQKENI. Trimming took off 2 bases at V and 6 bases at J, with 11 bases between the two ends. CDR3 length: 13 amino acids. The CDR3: CASSPRTKGEQYV. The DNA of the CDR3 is TGTGCCAGCTCACCAAGGACTAAGGGCGAGCAGTACGTC.

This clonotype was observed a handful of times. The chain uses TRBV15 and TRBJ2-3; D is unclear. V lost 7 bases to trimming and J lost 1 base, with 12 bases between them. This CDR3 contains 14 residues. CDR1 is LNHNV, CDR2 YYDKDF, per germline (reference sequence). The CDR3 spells CATKVSEGTDTQYF. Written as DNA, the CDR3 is TGTGCCACCAAGGTCTCCGAAGGCACAGATACGCAGTATTTT.

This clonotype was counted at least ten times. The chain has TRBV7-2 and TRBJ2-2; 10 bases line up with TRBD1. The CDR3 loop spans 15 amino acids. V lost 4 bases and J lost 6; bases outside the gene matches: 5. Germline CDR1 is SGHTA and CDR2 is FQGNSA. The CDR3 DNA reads TGTGCCAGCAGCTCACCCGGGACAGGGGCCGGGGAGCTGTTTTTT. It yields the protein CASSSPGTGAGELFF.

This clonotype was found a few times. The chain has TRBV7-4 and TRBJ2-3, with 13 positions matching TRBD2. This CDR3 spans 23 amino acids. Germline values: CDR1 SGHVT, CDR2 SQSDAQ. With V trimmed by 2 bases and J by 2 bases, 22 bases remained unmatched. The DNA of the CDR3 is TGTGCCAGCAGCTTATTACCTCAGAGGACTAGCGGGGGCCGTACCCCGGACACAGATACGCAGTATTTT. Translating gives CASSLLPQRTSGGRTPDTDTQYF.

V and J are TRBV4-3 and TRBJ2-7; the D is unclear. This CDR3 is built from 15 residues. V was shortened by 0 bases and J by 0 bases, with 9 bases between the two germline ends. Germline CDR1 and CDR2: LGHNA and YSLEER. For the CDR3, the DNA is TGCGCCAGCAGCCAAGATCTGGGTAGCTCCTACGAGCAGTACGTC. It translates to CASSQDLGSSYEQYV.

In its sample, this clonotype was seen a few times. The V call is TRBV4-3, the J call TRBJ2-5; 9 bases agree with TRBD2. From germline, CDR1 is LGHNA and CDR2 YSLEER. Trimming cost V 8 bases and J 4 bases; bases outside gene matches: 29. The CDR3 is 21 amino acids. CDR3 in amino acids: CASGRGRGKVELGEGRETQYF. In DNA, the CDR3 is TGCGCCAGCGGCCGCGGGAGGGGAAAAGTCGAGCTAGGAGAAGGCAGAGAGACCCAGTACTTC.

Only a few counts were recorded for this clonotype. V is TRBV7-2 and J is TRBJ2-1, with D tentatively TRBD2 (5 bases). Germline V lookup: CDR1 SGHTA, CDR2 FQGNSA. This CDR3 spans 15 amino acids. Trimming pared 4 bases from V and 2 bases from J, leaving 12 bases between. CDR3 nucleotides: TGTGCCAGCAGCTCCGGCGGGTCCGCCTACAATGAGCAGTTCTTC. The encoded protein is CASSSGGSAYNEQFF.

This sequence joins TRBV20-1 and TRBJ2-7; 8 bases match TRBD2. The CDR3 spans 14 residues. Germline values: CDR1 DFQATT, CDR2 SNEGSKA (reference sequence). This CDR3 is CIAPRGTSASEQYV. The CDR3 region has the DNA TGCATTGCCCCCCGAGGGACTAGTGCGAGTGAGCAGTACGTC.

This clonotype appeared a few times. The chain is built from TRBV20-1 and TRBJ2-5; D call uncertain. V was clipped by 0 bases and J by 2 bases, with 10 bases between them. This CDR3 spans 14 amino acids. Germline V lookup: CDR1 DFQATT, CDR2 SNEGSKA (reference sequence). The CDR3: CSARDMAAQETQYF. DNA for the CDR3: TGCAGTGCTAGAGATATGGCAGCTCAAGAGACCCAGTACTTC.

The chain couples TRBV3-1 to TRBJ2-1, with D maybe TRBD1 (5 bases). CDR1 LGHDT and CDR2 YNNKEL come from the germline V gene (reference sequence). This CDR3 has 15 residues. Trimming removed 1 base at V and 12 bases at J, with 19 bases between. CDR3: CASSQGHGPQGGQFF. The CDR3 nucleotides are TGTGCCAGCAGCCAAGGGCATGGACCGCAGGGTGGGCAGTTCTTC.

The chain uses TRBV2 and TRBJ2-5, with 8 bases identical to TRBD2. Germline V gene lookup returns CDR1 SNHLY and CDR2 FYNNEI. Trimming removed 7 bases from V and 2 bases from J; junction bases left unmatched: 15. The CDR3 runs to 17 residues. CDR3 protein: CASNPLRGGGSQETQYF. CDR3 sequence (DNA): TGTGCCAGCAATCCTCTAAGGGGCGGGGGGTCACAAGAGACCCAGTACTTC.

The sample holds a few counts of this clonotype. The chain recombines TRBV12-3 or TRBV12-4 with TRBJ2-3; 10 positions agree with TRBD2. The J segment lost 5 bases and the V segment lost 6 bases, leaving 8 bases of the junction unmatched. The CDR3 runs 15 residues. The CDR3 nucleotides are TGTGCCAGCAGGGCCCTAGCGGGGGTGGGAGATACGCAGTATTTT. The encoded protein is CASRALAGVGDTQYF.

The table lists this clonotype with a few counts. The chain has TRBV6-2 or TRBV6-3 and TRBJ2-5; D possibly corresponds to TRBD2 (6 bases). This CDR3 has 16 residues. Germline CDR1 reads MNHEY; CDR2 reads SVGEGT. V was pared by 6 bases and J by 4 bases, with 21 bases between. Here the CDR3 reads CASSSRHGGSGETQYF. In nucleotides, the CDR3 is TGTGCCAGCAGCTCCCGGCACGGGGGATCGGGAGAGACCCAGTACTTC.

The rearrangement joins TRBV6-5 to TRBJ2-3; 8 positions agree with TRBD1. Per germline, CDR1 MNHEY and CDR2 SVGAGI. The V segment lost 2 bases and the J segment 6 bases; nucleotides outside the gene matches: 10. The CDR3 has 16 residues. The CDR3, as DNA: TGTGCCAGCAGTTACCGAGGACAGGGCTGGAGGGATACGCAGTATTTT. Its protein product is CASSYRGQGWRDTQYF.